This T cell receptor beta chain derives from a study of OX40 agonist ivuxolimab in advanced cancers. The length of the CDR3 is 14 residues. Germline assignment: CDR1 SGHNT and CDR2 YENEEA. Between the trimmed V and J ends, which lost 1 base and 1 base, there was a span of 5 bases. TCRdb's copy holds only in-frame clones and misses some; the assay was immunoSEQ multiplex PCR. The repertoire holds over 55,000 clones, with about 86% as singletons. The sample was CD4+ or CD8+ T cells sorted from blood, taken in a trial of the OX40 agonist ivuxolimab. This rearrangement joins TRBV11-3 to TRBJ1-3; no clear D. This receptor was obtained from an adult with an advanced solid tumor such as melanoma, head and neck, liver or kidney cancer. CDR3 region: CASSLGGSGNTIYF. The CDR3 DNA is TGTGCCAGCAGCTTAGGCGGTTCTGGAAACACCATATATTTT.